What follows are 30 T cell receptor beta chains derived from one specimen sequenced in a study of T cells in Graves' hyperthyroidism and ophthalmopathy. Amplified TCR beta CDR3 regions derived from RNA transcripts. HTBI primers were employed in a first-round RT-PCR of the TCR CDR3. TCRdb reprocessed the multiplex PCR reads via MiXCR and lists one record per CDR3 protein. The sample comprises 300,000 to 450,000 distinct CDR3 sequences, around a sixth of which are singletons, and roughly a quarter rests with the top ten. The sample comprised blood. Receptors were obtained from a woman between 18 and 29 years old with Graves' hyperthyroidism that later progressed to Graves' ophthalmopathy.

The CDR3 DNA reads TGTGCTAGACCACCCAGCGCCAGGCGTGAGCAGTACTTC. This gives the protein CARPPSARREQYF. The V gene is TRBV12-5, the J gene TRBJ2-7; the D is unclear. This CDR3 contains 13 residues. V lost 9 bases to trimming and J lost 7 bases, with 19 bases between them. CDR1 and CDR2 (germline): LGHNT, FRNRAP.

This clonotype was counted ten times or more. This chain uses TRBV28 with TRBJ2-5, with TRBD2 as a possible D gene (6 bases). The CDR3 consists of 18 residues. Germline CDR1 and CDR2: MDHEN and SYDVKM. V gave up 10 bases and J gave up 1 base, with 28 bases separating them. This CDR3 is CATNGAPGERSTQETQYF. Written as DNA, the CDR3 is TGTGCCACCAACGGAGCCCCGGGAGAAAGGTCGACCCAAGAGACCCAGTACTTC.

In this sample, this clonotype turned up many times. This chain links TRBV12-3 or TRBV12-4 with TRBJ2-1; 10 nucleotides agree with TRBD2. After removal of 2 bases from V and 6 bases from J, the junction contained 7 bases not matched to a gene. The CDR3 runs to 16 residues. CDR3: CASSLTSWTSGNEQFF. The CDR3 DNA reads TGTGCCAGCAGTTTAACGAGCTGGACTAGCGGCAATGAGCAGTTCTTC.

The chain combines TRBV13 with TRBJ2-3; D may match TRBD1 or TRBD2 (5 bases each). V lost 1 base and J lost 2, with 13 bases in between. Germline CDR1 and CDR2: PRHDT and FYEKMQ (reference sequence). This CDR3 spans 16 amino acids. This CDR3 is CASSLVRSGATDTQYF. The CDR3 coding sequence is TGTGCCAGCAGCTTAGTCAGGTCCGGGGCCACAGATACGCAGTATTTT.

The rearrangement links TRBV3-1 to TRBJ2-4; 9 bases match TRBD1. The CDR3 consists of 17 residues. Germline CDR1 LGHDT, CDR2 YNNKEL (reference sequence). Trimming removed 3 bases from V and 9 bases from J; junction bases left unmatched: 15. In nucleotides, the CDR3 is TGTGCCAGCAGCCAGGGACAGGGAACTCCACCGATCGCCATTCAGTACTTC. Protein: CASSQGQGTPPIAIQYF.

This clonotype was picked up a small number of times. The V and J genes are TRBV30 and TRBJ1-3; D is uncertain. CDR3 size: 12 residues. The germline V gene has CDR1 GTSNPN and CDR2 SVGIG (reference sequence). The ends were cut back, 4 bases at V and 13 bases at J, with 17 bases in the middle. The CDR3 DNA sequence: TGTGCCTGGAACTTAGGGAAGGGAGGAATATATTTT. Translation: CAWNLGKGGIYF.

The chain carries TRBV15 and TRBJ2-4; possible D gene TRBD2, 6 bases. The CDR3 sequence is 15 residues long. From germline, CDR1 is LNHNV and CDR2 YYDKDF (reference sequence). Trimming removed 5 bases at V and 0 bases at J, with 11 bases between. DNA for the CDR3: TGTGCCACCAGCGGAGGCGGGATAGCCAAAAACATTCAGTACTTC. Amino acid sequence: CATSGGGIAKNIQYF.

V usage is TRBV4-1 and J usage is TRBJ2-3, with 7 bases that match TRBD1. V shed 0 bases and J 0 bases; nucleotides not matched to a gene: 3. The CDR3 covers 16 residues. Per germline, CDR1 MGHRA and CDR2 YSYEKL. Written as DNA, the CDR3 is TGCGCCAGCAGCCAAGAAAGGGGGCTCAGCACAGATACGCAGTATTTT. Its translation is CASSQERGLSTDTQYF.

This clonotype was picked up many times. V usage is TRBV20-1 and J usage is TRBJ1-2, with D possibly TRBD1 on 5 matching bases. The CDR3 extends over 12 amino acids. Looked up from germline, CDR1 is DFQATT and CDR2 is SNEGSKA (reference sequence). V lost 6 bases to trimming and J lost 2 bases, with 10 bases between them. The DNA of the CDR3 is TGCAGTGCGACCGACAGAAACTATGGCTACACCTTC. This translates into CSATDRNYGYTF.

This clonotype was observed many times. This sequence joins TRBV5-1 and TRBJ2-2; 9 bases agree with TRBD1. In germline, CDR1 is SGHRS, CDR2 YFSETQ. CDR3 length equals 19 residues. Trimming at V came to 4 bases and at J to 6 bases, leaving 19 bases not matched to a gene. Here the CDR3 DNA reads TGCGCCAGCAGCCCTATACCGGGACAGGGCCCGCCGAGGGCCGGGGAGCTGTTTTTT. Amino acids: CASSPIPGQGPPRAGELFF.

This clonotype showed up just a few times. The V gene is TRBV18, the J gene TRBJ2-1; the match to TRBD1 covers 7 bases. With 3 bases clipped from V and 6 bases from J, the junction kept 8 bases outside the gene matches. The CDR3 has 15 amino acids. CDR1 is KGHSH, CDR2 LQKENI, per germline. The CDR3 loop is CASSPTYRQGNEQFF. Here the CDR3 DNA reads TGTGCCAGCTCACCCACATACAGACAGGGCAATGAGCAGTTCTTC.

Details on this clonotype: Just one base apart from a much larger clone, this may be a read error. The chain is built from TRBV20-1 and TRBJ2-1; 9 positions agree with TRBD2. CDR1 is DFQATT and CDR2 is SNEGSKA in the germline V gene (reference sequence). This CDR3 has 17 amino acids. This CDR3 is CSATLDVQREVYNGQFF. The CDR3 bases are TGCAGTGCTACCCTAGACGTCCAGCGGGAGGTTTACAATGGGCAGTTCTTC.

Comments on this clonotype: Its ends do not fully match the called genes, so a read error is possible. DNA for the CDR3: TGTGCCAGCGGCTTAGGGCCGGGACAGGGAAGCTCCTACAATGAGCAGTACTTC. Protein sequence: CASGLGPGQGSSYNEQYF. This chain links TRBV13 with TRBJ2-1; 9 bases match TRBD1. With the DNA end fitting TRBJ2-7 better, the J assignment may be wrong. This CDR3 is 18 amino acids long. CDR1 is PRHDT, CDR2 FYEKMQ, per germline (reference sequence).

This clonotype was recorded many times. This chain connects TRBV7-2 to TRBJ2-7; D ambiguous. There are 15 residues in the CDR3. V was shortened by 6 bases and J by 0 bases, with 15 bases between the two germline ends. Germline V lookup: CDR1 SGHTA, CDR2 FQGNSA. The CDR3 spells CASSLQPASSYEQYF. In nucleotides, the CDR3 is TGTGCCAGCAGTTTACAACCCGCGAGCTCCTACGAGCAGTACTTC.

The J gene is TRBJ1-2, the V gene TRBV24-1; D gene uncertain. The germline V gene encodes CDR1 KGHDR and CDR2 SFDVKD. Trimming took off 2 bases at V and 8 bases at J, with 8 bases between the two ends. CDR3 length: 12 amino acids. CDR3 nucleotide sequence: TGTGCCACCAGTGATTCAACATGGGGCTACACCTTC. Its protein is CATSDSTWGYTF.

This clonotype was seen many times. The V and J genes are TRBV27 and TRBJ2-7; TRBD1 aligns across 7 bases. J lost 2 bases, V lost 5 bases, and 9 bases had no gene match. Per germline, CDR1 MNHEY and CDR2 SMNVEV (reference sequence). The CDR3 is 15 residues long. DNA of the CDR3: TGTGCCAGCAGTATTAGACAGGGTAGGACCTACGAGCAGTACTTC. Its translation: CASSIRQGRTYEQYF.

The chain joins TRBV29-1 to TRBJ2-7; 14 bases match TRBD2. With V trimmed by 1 base and J by 9 bases, 14 bases remained unmatched. The germline V gene has CDR1 SQVTM and CDR2 ANQGSEA. The CDR3 runs to 17 residues. CDR3 sequence reads: CSVEGGLAGGLYDRQYF. The CDR3 DNA sequence: TGCAGCGTTGAAGGTGGACTAGCGGGAGGCCTATACGATCGGCAGTACTTC.

This clonotype was counted ten times or more. V usage is TRBV25-1 and J usage is TRBJ2-5; possible D gene TRBD1, 5 bases. The V end lost 1 base, the J end lost 4 bases, and 13 bases lay between the germline ends. This CDR3 region has 15 residues. The germline CDR1 and CDR2 sequences are MGHDK and SYGVNS. Here the CDR3 reads CASSESVRAGETQYF. The CDR3 bases are TGTGCCAGCAGTGAATCTGTCAGGGCAGGAGAGACCCAGTACTTC.

This clonotype was picked up a small number of times. The chain uses TRBV11-2 and TRBJ2-2; 8 bases map to TRBD2. The V and J ends lost 0 bases and 6 bases, in that order; junction bases with no gene match: 3. Germline V CDR1 and CDR2: SGHAT, FQNNGV. The CDR3 spans 15 residues. In DNA, the CDR3 is TGTGCCAGCAGCTTAGAAGCGGGAGTTTCCGGGGAGCTGTTTTTT. Amino acids: CASSLEAGVSGELFF.

This clonotype has at least ten counts. The chain has TRBV12-3 or TRBV12-4 and TRBJ1-4, with TRBD1 matching over 8 bases. The CDR3 contains 17 residues. With 2 bases clipped from V and 1 base from J, the junction kept 6 bases outside the gene matches. The CDR3 here is CASSLLQGVLTNEKLFF. Written as DNA, the CDR3 is TGTGCCAGCAGTTTACTACAGGGGGTGTTAACTAATGAAAAACTGTTTTTT.

The chain joins TRBV4-1 to TRBJ2-7, with 8 positions matching TRBD2. Trimming took 4 bases from V and 3 from J; bases not matched to a gene: 11. Germline lookup yields CDR1 MGHRA and CDR2 YSYEKL. The length of the CDR3 is 16 residues. CDR3 DNA: TGCGCCAGCAGCCGCCCCGGGACTAGTACGTACTACGAGCAGTACTTC. This sequence encodes CASSRPGTSTYYEQYF.

The sample holds many counts of this clonotype. The chain uses TRBV12-3 or TRBV12-4 and TRBJ1-2; a weak D match, TRBD1 (5 bases). This CDR3 has 16 residues. Trimming took 3 bases from V and 4 from J, leaving 18 bases between them. The CDR3 protein is CASSFGVTGHIYGYTF. CDR3 sequence (DNA): TGTGCCAGCAGTTTCGGTGTCACAGGACACATCTATGGCTACACCTTC.

At least ten counts were recorded for this clonotype. This chain joins TRBV20-1 and TRBJ2-1, with 7 bases that match TRBD2. The germline CDR1 and CDR2 sequences are DFQATT and SNEGSKA (reference sequence). The CDR3 is 14 amino acids. The V gene end was trimmed by 3 bases and the J gene end by 4 bases; junction bases not matched to a gene: 6. The CDR3 DNA reads as TGCAGTGCTAGGGGGGGGAGAGGTTACAATGAGCAGTTCTTC. Protein product: CSARGGRGYNEQFF.

This clonotype was seen only a few times. The chain recombines TRBV15 with TRBJ2-3, with D unresolved. V was cut by 1 base and J by 4 bases, with 18 bases left in between. The CDR3 runs 17 residues. Germline-derived CDR1 and CDR2 are LNHNV and YYDKDF (reference sequence). The CDR3 DNA follows: TGTGCCACCAGCAGAGTGCCCGGGCAGACGGTTGCAGATACGCAGTATTTT. Its protein is CATSRVPGQTVADTQYF.

In regard to this clonotype: This may stem from a read error, because a much larger clone lies one nucleotide away. This chain connects TRBV2 to TRBJ1-1, with D possibly matching TRBD1 (5 bases). CDR1 is SNHLY and CDR2 is FYNNEI in the germline V gene. The CDR3 is 14 residues long. CDR3 protein: CASTGRGMNTKAFF. The CDR3 DNA is TGTGCCAGCACTGGGAGGGGAATGAACACTAAAGCTTTCTTT.

This rearrangement joins TRBV4-1 to TRBJ2-7; D not resolved. In germline, CDR1 is MGHRA, CDR2 YSYEKL. Trimming stripped 7 bases from V and 3 bases from J, with 19 bases between. The CDR3 loop spans 15 amino acids. In DNA form, the CDR3 reads TGCGCCAGCACGTCGGGCCCATCGGCCGTCTACGAGCAGTACTTC. Amino acids: CASTSGPSAVYEQYF.

The chain joins TRBV24-1 to TRBJ2-3, with TRBD1 matching over 8 bases. With V trimmed by 9 bases and J by 3 bases, 13 bases remained unmatched. The CDR3 contains 16 residues. Germline V gives CDR1 KGHDR, CDR2 SFDVKD. CDR3 in amino acids: CATAVGRGRLTDTQYF. The CDR3 nucleotides read TGTGCCACCGCAGTGGGCAGGGGGCGACTTACAGATACGCAGTATTTT.

This clonotype was observed at least ten times. The chain combines TRBV27 with TRBJ2-7; TRBD2 is a possible D gene (7 bases). The CDR3 consists of 16 residues. Between the trimmed V and J ends, which lost 5 bases and 3 bases, there was a span of 20 bases. Germline V gives CDR1 MNHEY, CDR2 SMNVEV (reference sequence). Written as DNA, the CDR3 is TGTGCCAGCAGTCTCAACAGGGATCGGGGGGACTACGAGCAGTACTTC. Amino acid sequence: CASSLNRDRGDYEQYF.

This clonotype appeared a few times. The chain links TRBV5-1 to TRBJ2-7; D gene unclear. This CDR3 has 13 residues. Trimming removed 1 base from V and 9 bases from J, with 14 bases in between. Germline V gene lookup returns CDR1 SGHRS and CDR2 YFSETQ. CDR3 DNA: TGCGCCAGCAGCTTGACCACCGGAGAGGTGCAGTACTTC. This gives the protein CASSLTTGEVQYF.

Only a few counts were recorded for this clonotype. The chain uses TRBV4-3 and TRBJ2-7; 10 bases map to TRBD2. The CDR3 covers 14 residues. Germline trimming cut 3 bases from V and 9 bases from J; bases unmatched to any gene: 8. Germline V gene sequence: CDR1 LGHNA, CDR2 YSLEER. CDR3 DNA: TGCGCCAGCAGCCAGCTAGCGGGAGAGGGCGGGCAGTACTTC. Translating gives CASSQLAGEGGQYF.